Listed below are T cell receptor beta chains from one sample, sequenced in a study of T-cell memory formation after mild COVID-19. TCRdb re-derived calls from the 5' RACE reads in MiXCR, one entry per CDR3 protein. Of roughly 400,000 distinct CDR3 sequences in the sample, approximately 15% were seen once. The specimen was PBMCs or a T cell subset sorted from them (not recorded which). All receptors derive from a man aged 18 to 29 who had mild COVID-19 (a few samples of this study predate the infection). Cell type and time point are not known. CDR3s include the opening cysteine and the closing phenylalanine or tryptophan. D genes are given only for firm matches. Only some rows state a clone size, as once, few, many or a class for expanded clones.

cdr3_length,clone_size,v_call,j_call,d_call,cdr3_nt,cdr3_aa
15,NA,TRBV7-3,TRBJ1-3,NA,TGTGCCAGCAGCTTAAACTCAGGGAATGGAAACACCATATATTTT,CASSLNSGNGNTIYF
15,NA,TRBV11-3,TRBJ2-7,NA,TGTGCCAGCAGCTTAGGTGTGGGGGGCACCTACGAGCAGTACTTC,CASSLGVGGTYEQYF
14,few,TRBV5-4,TRBJ2-1,TRBD1,TGTGCCAGCAGCCAATACACAGGGGGCAATGAGCAGTTCTTC,CASSQYTGGNEQFF
14,many,TRBV24-1,TRBJ2-3,NA,TGTGCCACCTCGCCGGGGGGCGGCACAGATACGCAGTATTTT,CATSPGGGTDTQYF
15,few,TRBV7-9,TRBJ1-6,NA,TGTGCCAGCAGCTTCCTGGACTCAAAGCGGTCACCCCTCCACTTT,CASSFLDSKRSPLHF
14,few,TRBV4-1,TRBJ2-2,NA,TGCGCCAGCAGCCCCTTCGGAGCGGTGGGGGAGCTGTTTTTT,CASSPFGAVGELFF
15,NA,TRBV19,TRBJ2-2,TRBD2,TGTGCCAGTAGTATAGGACGGGGGGGCGTCGGGGAGCTGTTTTTT,CASSIGRGGVGELFF
16,NA,TRBV2,TRBJ2-3,NA,TGTGCCAGCAGACCCTTTACGGGGGGCCCCGCAGATACGCAGTATTTT,CASRPFTGGPADTQYF
16,NA,TRBV20-1,TRBJ2-7,TRBD2,TGCAGTGCTAGAGATGGGACTAGCGGGGGAACCTACGAGCAGTACTTC,CSARDGTSGGTYEQYF
15,many,TRBV7-2,TRBJ2-5,NA,TGTGCCAGCAGCTTCCAGAGGGGGGACCAAGAGACCCAGTACTTC,CASSFQRGDQETQYF
16,NA,TRBV7-9,TRBJ2-3,TRBD2,TGTGCCAGCAGCCTCATAGCGGGGGGGCCCGCAGATACGCAGTATTTT,CASSLIAGGPADTQYF
11,few,TRBV20-1,TRBJ2-3,NA,TGCAGTGCTAGGCCAACGGATACGCAGTATTTT,CSARPTDTQYF
15,NA,TRBV15,TRBJ2-5,TRBD2,TGTGCCACCAGCAGAGATCGGGACGGGGGGGAGACCCAGTACTTC,CATSRDRDGGETQYF
13,NA,TRBV7-8,TRBJ1-2,NA,TGTGCCAGCAGCTTCTCGTGGACAAATGGCTACACCTTC,CASSFSWTNGYTF